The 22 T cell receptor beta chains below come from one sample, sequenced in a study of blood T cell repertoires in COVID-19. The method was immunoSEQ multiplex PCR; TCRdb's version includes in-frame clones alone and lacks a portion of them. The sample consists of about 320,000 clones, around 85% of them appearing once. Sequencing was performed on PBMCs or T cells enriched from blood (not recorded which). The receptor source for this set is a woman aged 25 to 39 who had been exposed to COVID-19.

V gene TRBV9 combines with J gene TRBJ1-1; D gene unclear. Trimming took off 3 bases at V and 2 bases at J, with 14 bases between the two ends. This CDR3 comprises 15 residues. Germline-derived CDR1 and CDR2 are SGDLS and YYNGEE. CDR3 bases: TGTGCCAGCAGCGAATATTCGGGAGTTAACACTGAAGCTTTCTTT. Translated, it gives CASSEYSGVNTEAFF.

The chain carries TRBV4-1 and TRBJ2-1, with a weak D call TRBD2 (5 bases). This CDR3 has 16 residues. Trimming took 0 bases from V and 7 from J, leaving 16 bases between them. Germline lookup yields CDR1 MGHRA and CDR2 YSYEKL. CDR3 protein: CASSQEGLGVENEQFF. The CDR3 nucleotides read TGCGCCAGCAGCCAAGAAGGGTTGGGAGTTGAAAATGAGCAGTTCTTC.

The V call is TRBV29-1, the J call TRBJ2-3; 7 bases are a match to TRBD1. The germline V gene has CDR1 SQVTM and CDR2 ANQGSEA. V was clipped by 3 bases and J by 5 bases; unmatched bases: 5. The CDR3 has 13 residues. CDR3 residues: CSVDTGVEDTQYF. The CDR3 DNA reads TGCAGCGTTGATACAGGGGTGGAAGATACGCAGTATTTT.

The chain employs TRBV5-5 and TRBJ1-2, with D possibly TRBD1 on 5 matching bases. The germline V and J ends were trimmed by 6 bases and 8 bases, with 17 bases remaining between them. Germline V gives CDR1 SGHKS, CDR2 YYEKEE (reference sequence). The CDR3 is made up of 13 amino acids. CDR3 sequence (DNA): TGTGCCAGCAACCTACCCCAGGGCCGGGGCTACACCTTC. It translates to CASNLPQGRGYTF.

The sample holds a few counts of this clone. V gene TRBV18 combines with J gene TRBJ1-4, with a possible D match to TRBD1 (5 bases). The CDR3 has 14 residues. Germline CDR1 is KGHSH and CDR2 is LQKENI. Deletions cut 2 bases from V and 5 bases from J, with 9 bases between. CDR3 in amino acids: CASSPTGANEKLFF. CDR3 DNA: TGTGCCAGCTCACCAACAGGCGCGAATGAAAAACTGTTTTTT.

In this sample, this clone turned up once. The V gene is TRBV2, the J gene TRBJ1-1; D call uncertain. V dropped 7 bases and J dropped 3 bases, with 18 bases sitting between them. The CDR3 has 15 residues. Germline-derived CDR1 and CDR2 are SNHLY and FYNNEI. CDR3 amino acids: CASNGPASSDTEAFF. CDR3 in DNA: TGTGCCAGCAACGGTCCCGCGTCGTCGGACACTGAAGCTTTCTTT.

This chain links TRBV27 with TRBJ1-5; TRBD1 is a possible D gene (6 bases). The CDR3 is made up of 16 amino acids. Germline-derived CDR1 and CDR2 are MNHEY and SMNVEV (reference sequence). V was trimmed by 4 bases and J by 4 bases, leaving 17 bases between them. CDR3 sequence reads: CASSSSWTVWNQPQHF. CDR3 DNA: TGTGCCAGCAGTTCTTCCTGGACAGTATGGAATCAGCCCCAGCATTTT.

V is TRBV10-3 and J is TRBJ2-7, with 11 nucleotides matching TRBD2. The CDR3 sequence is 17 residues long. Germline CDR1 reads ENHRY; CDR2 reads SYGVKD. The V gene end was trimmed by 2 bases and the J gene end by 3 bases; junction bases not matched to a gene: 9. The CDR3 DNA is TGTGCCATCAGTGAGAGGGCTAGCGGGAGGTCGGGCTACGAGCAGTACTTC. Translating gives CAISERASGRSGYEQYF.

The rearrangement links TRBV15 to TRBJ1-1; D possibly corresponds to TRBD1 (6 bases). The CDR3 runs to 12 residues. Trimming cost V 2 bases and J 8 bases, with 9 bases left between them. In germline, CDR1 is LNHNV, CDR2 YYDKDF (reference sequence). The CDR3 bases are TGTGCCACCAGCAGACGGACAGAGGAAGCTTTCTTT. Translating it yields CATSRRTEEAFF.

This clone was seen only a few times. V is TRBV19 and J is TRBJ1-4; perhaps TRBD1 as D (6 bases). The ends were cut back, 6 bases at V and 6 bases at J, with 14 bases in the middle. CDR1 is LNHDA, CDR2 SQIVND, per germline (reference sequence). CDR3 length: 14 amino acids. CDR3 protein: CASSSGQIYEKLFF. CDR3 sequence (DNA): TGTGCCAGTAGCTCCGGACAGATCTATGAAAAACTGTTTTTT.

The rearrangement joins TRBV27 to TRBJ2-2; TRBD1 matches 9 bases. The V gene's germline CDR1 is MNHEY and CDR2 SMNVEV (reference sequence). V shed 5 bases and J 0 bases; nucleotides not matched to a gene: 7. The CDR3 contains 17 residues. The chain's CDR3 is CASSPGQGPANTGELFF. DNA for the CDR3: TGTGCCAGCAGTCCGGGACAGGGCCCCGCGAACACCGGGGAGCTGTTTTTT.

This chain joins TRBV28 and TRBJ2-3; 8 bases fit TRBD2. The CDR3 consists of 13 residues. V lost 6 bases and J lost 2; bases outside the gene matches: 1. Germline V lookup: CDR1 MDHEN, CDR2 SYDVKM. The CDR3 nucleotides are TGTGCCAGCAGGCGGGGGGCCACAGATACGCAGTATTTT. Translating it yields CASRRGATDTQYF. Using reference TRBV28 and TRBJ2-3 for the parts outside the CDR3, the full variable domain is DVKVTQSSRYLVKRTGEKVFLECVQDMDHENMFWYRQDPGLGLRLIYFSYDVKMKEKGDIPEGYSVSREKKERFSLILESASTNQTSMYLCASRRGATDTQYFGPGTRLTVL.

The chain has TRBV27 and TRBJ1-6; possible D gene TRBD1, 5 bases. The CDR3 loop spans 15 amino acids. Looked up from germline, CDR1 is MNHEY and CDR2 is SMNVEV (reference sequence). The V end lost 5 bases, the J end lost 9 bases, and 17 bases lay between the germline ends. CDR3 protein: CASSRWDGGSSPLHF. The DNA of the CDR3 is TGTGCCAGCAGTCGTTGGGACGGGGGGAGTTCACCCCTCCACTTT.

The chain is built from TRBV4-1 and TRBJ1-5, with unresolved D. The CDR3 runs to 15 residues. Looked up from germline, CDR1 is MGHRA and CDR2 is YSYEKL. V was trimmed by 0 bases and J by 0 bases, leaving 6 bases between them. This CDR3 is CASSQEGYSNQPQHF. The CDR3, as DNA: TGCGCCAGCAGCCAAGAGGGCTATAGCAATCAGCCCCAGCATTTT.

CDR3 sequence: CASSRERSNQPQHF. In nucleotides, the CDR3 is TGTGCCAGCAGCCGTGAGAGGAGCAATCAGCCCCAGCATTTT. This chain joins TRBV7-8 and TRBJ1-5; the D is unclear. The germline gives CDR1 SGHVS, CDR2 FQNEAQ. The CDR3 loop spans 14 amino acids. Trimming left V 5 bases short and J 1 base short, with 9 bases between.

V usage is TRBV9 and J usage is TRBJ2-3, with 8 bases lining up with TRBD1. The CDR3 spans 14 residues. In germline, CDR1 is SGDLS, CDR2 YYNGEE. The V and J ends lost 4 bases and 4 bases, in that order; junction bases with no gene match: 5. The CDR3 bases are TGTGCCAGCAGCCCCGGACAGGGTGCAGATACGCAGTATTTT. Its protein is CASSPGQGADTQYF.

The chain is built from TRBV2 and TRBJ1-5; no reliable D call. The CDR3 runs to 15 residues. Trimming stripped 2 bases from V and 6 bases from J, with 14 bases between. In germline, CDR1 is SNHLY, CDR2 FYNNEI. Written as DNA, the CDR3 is TGTGCCAGCAGTGAAAGTCGGGGAGGAGGTCAGCCCCAGCATTTT. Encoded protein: CASSESRGGGQPQHF.

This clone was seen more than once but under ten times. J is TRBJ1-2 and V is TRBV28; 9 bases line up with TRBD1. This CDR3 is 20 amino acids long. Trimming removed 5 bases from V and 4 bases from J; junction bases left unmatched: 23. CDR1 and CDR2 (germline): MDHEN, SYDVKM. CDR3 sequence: CASSLPRDRTTVQGAYGYTF. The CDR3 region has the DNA TGTGCCAGCAGTCTTCCTAGAGACCGTACAACCGTACAGGGGGCCTATGGCTACACCTTC.

The CDR3 nucleotides are TGTGCCAGCAGCCAACCAGGACAGGGAGGCGTCTATGGCTACACCTTC. This codes for CASSQPGQGGVYGYTF. This chain connects TRBV5-4 to TRBJ1-2; TRBD1 matches 8 bases. Germline V gene sequence: CDR1 SGHNT, CDR2 YYREEE (reference sequence). This CDR3 has 16 amino acids. V gave up 4 bases and J gave up 4 bases; unmatched junction bases: 12.

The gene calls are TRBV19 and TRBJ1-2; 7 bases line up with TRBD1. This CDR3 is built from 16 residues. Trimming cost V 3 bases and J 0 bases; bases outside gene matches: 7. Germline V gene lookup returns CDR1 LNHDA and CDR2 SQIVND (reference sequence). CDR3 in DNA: TGTGCCAGTAGTATTCAACAGACAGGGACTAACTATGGCTACACCTTC. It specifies CASSIQQTGTNYGYTF.

The CDR3 reads CASSQDRSQAGELFF. For the CDR3, the DNA is TGCGCCAGCAGCCAAGACCGGTCCCAGGCCGGGGAGCTGTTTTTT. The chain uses TRBV4-3 and TRBJ2-2; no clear D. Germline V gene lookup returns CDR1 LGHNA and CDR2 YSLEER. This CDR3 has 15 residues. Between the trimmed V and J ends, which lost 0 bases and 6 bases, there was a span of 11 bases.

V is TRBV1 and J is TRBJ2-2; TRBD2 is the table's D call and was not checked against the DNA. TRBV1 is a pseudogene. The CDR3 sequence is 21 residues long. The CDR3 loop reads CTSSQSSLLAGDLQNTGELFF. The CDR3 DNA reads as TGCACCAGCAGCCAATCCTCGTTACTAGCGGGGGACCTCCAGAACACCGGGGAGCTGTTTTTT.